The next 4 T cell receptor beta chains were all read from a single sample in a study of T cell responses to AZD1222 COVID-19 vaccine. Using immunoSEQ multiplex PCR, the repertoire was profiled, and TCRdb retains in-frame clones only, with some absent. Of more than 110,000 clones listed, more than 75% are singletons. The material sequenced was peripheral blood, taken 28 days after the second AZD1222 dose. The receptors shown here come from an adult who received the AZD1222 COVID-19 vaccine.

This chain connects TRBV23-1 to TRBJ1-1; D unclear. TRBV23-1 is known as an ORF, though its function is uncertain. CDR3 length: 13 amino acids. The V and J ends lost 1 base and 3 bases respectively, with 6 bases between them. In DNA form, the CDR3 reads TGCGCCAGCAGTCAATGGGGATACACTGAAGCTTTCTTT. Its protein is CASSQWGYTEAFF.

This sequence joins TRBV19 and TRBJ2-1, with D possibly TRBD1 on 7 matching bases. Germline V lookup: CDR1 LNHDA, CDR2 SQIVND (reference sequence). V lost 4 bases and J 0 bases, leaving 10 bases between the germline ends. This CDR3 comprises 15 residues. The CDR3 reads CASSNQGGSYNEQFF. DNA of the CDR3: TGTGCCAGTAGTAACCAGGGGGGCTCCTACAATGAGCAGTTCTTC. Based on the CDR3 plus reference TRBV19 and TRBJ2-1, the full variable domain is DGGITQSPKYLFRKEGQNVTLSCEQNLNHDAMYWYRQDPGQGLRLIYYSQIVNDFQKGDIAEGYSVSREKKESFPLTVTSAQKNPTAFYLCASSNQGGSYNEQFFGPGTRLTVL.

The rearrangement uses TRBV29-1 and TRBJ2-7; 9 nucleotides align to TRBD1. V dropped 6 bases and J dropped 6; count of bases not matched to a gene: 6. This CDR3 has 12 amino acids. In germline, CDR1 is SQVTM, CDR2 ANQGSEA. CDR3 residues: CSVRTGEREQYF. The CDR3 nucleotides are TGCAGCGTCCGGACAGGGGAGCGCGAGCAGTACTTC.

The chain joins TRBV19 to TRBJ2-5, with 11 nucleotides matching TRBD2. The CDR3 is 18 residues long. Germline V gives CDR1 LNHDA, CDR2 SQIVND (reference sequence). With 7 bases clipped from V and 4 bases from J, the junction kept 17 bases outside the gene matches. The CDR3 spells CASTKSPTTSGIVETQYF. The CDR3 nucleotides read TGTGCCAGTACTAAATCTCCGACGACTAGCGGGATTGTAGAGACCCAGTACTTC.